A selection of T cell receptor beta chains follows, all from one sample in a study of T cells after yellow fever vaccination. MiXCR was run by TCRdb on the 5' RACE reads, yielding one entry per CDR3 protein. The sample contains about 220,000 distinct CDR3 sequences, around 3.1% of which appear only once. The sample here was CD4+ T cells sorted from PBMCs, taken 10 days after the yellow fever booster vaccination. All receptors derive from a man aged 18 to 30 who received the YFV17D yellow fever vaccine. Each CDR3 is given with its conserved first and last residue. The D gene is left open where the match is weak. Expanded clones are given a class, and other clones once, few, many or no size at all.

>15|TRBV7-2|TRBD2|TRBJ2-5|NA
TGTGCCAGCAGCTGGGTAGCGGGGGTAGGGGAGACCCAGTACTTC
CASSWVAGVGETQYF
>18|TRBV23-1|TRBD2|TRBJ2-5|NA
TGCGCCAGCAGTCAAAACTCGGAGGGGTCTAGCGGGGAAGAGACCCAGTACTTC
CASSQNSEGSSGEETQYF
>16|TRBV20-1|TRBD1|TRBJ1-5|many
TGCAGTGCCACTCCAGGGGGCAGGCATCGGGTGCAGCCCCAGCATTTT
CSATPGGRHRVQPQHF
>16|TRBV5-1|TRBD1|TRBJ2-3|NA
TGCGCCAGCAGCCGACCGGACAGGGGGCACTCAGATACGCAGTATTTT
CASSRPDRGHSDTQYF
>14|TRBV5-1|TRBD1|TRBJ2-5|few
TGCGCCAGCAGCTCCGGGACAGGGGTAGAGACCCAGTACTTC
CASSSGTGVETQYF
>11|TRBV10-2|NA|TRBJ1-2|NA
TGCGCCAGCAGTGACGGCTATGGCTACACCTTC
CASSDGYGYTF
>16|TRBV20-1|NA|TRBJ1-6|NA
TGCAGTGCCTCAGAGTCAGGACACTCCTATAATTCACCCCTCCACTTT
CSASESGHSYNSPLHF
>16|TRBV5-1|NA|TRBJ1-1|many
TGCGCCAGCAGCCTAGTCGGGGGTTTTATGAACACTGAAGCTTTCTTT
CASSLVGGFMNTEAFF
>15|TRBV18|NA|TRBJ1-1|few
TGTGCCAGCTCACCACCCGGGATCTACAACACTGAAGCTTTCTTT
CASSPPGIYNTEAFF
>13|TRBV5-1|NA|TRBJ2-5|NA
TGCGCCAGCAGCTTGTCAAACCGAGAGACCCAGTACTTC
CASSLSNRETQYF
>16|TRBV5-1|TRBD1|TRBJ2-7|many
TGCGCCAGCAGCAAGACCGCCGGGACAGGAAACTACGAGCAGTACTTC
CASSKTAGTGNYEQYF
>18|TRBV3-1|NA|TRBJ2-1|many
TGTGCCAGCAGCCAAGACTGGTCGGGGGATTTCTCCTACAATGAGCAGTTCTTC
CASSQDWSGDFSYNEQFF
>13|TRBV6-2/TRBV6-3|NA|TRBJ2-5|many
TGTGCCAGCAGTGACAGGGAGGGAGAGACCCAGTACTTC
CASSDREGETQYF
>14|TRBV20-1|TRBD1|TRBJ1-2|many
TGCAGTGCTACGGGGGACAGGGATTACTATGGCTACACCTTC
CSATGDRDYYGYTF
>13|TRBV4-2|NA|TRBJ2-1|many
TGTGCCAGCAGCCAGGGGGGGGCTGATGAGCAGTTCTTC
CASSQGGADEQFF
>16|TRBV3-1|TRBD1|TRBJ1-2|many
TGTGCCAGCAGCCAGTCCCAAGGGGGCGCTTTTCGTGGCTACACCTTC
CASSQSQGGAFRGYTF
>16|TRBV9|NA|TRBJ2-2|few
TGTGCCAGCAGCGTAGTAGTAGGATCCCACACCGGGGAGCTGTTTTTT
CASSVVVGSHTGELFF
>14|TRBV18|NA|TRBJ2-5|many
TGTGCCAGCTCACAAGGACATGTTGAAGAGACCCAGTACTTC
CASSQGHVEETQYF
>13|TRBV3-1|NA|TRBJ1-2|many
TGTGCCAGCAGCCAAGCCGGGAACTATGGCTACACCTTC
CASSQAGNYGYTF
>14|TRBV10-3|TRBD1|TRBJ1-4|many
TGTGCCATCAGACCGGGACAGGACAATGAAAAACTGTTTTTT
CAIRPGQDNEKLFF
>15|TRBV15|NA|TRBJ1-6|few
TGTGCCACCAGCAGAGATTGGAAGGGGGATTCACCCCTCCACTTT
CATSRDWKGDSPLHF
>12|TRBV2|NA|TRBJ1-2|NA
TGTGCCAGCAGTGACGACGGCTATGGCTACACCTTC
CASSDDGYGYTF
>17|TRBV4-2|NA|TRBJ2-3|NA
TGTGCCAGCAGCCAAGAACCGAGGGGTGCTAGCACAGATACGCAGTATTTT
CASSQEPRGASTDTQYF
>15|TRBV5-1|NA|TRBJ2-5|NA
TGCGCCAGCAGCTTCGGTTCAGGGGTGGGGGAGACCCAGTACTTC
CASSFGSGVGETQYF
>17|TRBV6-5|NA|TRBJ2-6|few
TGTGCCAGCAGTTCCGACGGTGGGGGCGCTGGGGCCAACGTCCTGACTTTC
CASSSDGGGAGANVLTF
>14|TRBV6-5|NA|TRBJ2-5|many
TGTGCCAGCAGTTTGGGAGGACTCGGGGGAACCCAGTACTTC
CASSLGGLGGTQYF
>16|TRBV5-4|NA|TRBJ2-7|few
TGTGCCAGCAGCTTGGCCATTCAGGCTGGGAACCGCGAGCAGTACTTC
CASSLAIQAGNREQYF